Listed below are T cell receptor beta chains from one sample, sequenced in a study of cytotoxic CD8 clonotypes in ibrutinib-treated CLL. The protocol was immunoSEQ multiplex PCR, while the TCRdb copy is restricted to in-frame clones and leaves out a portion. The profile covers about 250,000 clones, with 70% appearing a single time and 15% taken by the ten largest. Sequenced here: PBMCs, sampled after 24 months of ibrutinib treatment. The origin of the receptors is a human donor with chronic lymphocytic leukemia. The CDR3 runs from the conserved cysteine through the conserved F or W. A D gene is named only where the DNA matches it firmly. Some rows have no size entry. The others give once, few or many, or a class for an expanded clone.

j_call v_call clone_size cdr3_length d_call cdr3_aa cdr3_nt
TRBJ1-4 TRBV9 . 16 . CASSVGMGGVVEKLFF TGTGCCAGCAGCGTAGGAATGGGAGGGGTTGTGGAAAAACTGTTTTTT
TRBJ2-5 TRBV7-8 . 16 . CASSPYGAGDQETQYF TGTGCCAGCAGCCCCTATGGGGCGGGCGACCAAGAGACCCAGTACTTC
TRBJ1-2 TRBV11-2 . 12 TRBD1 CASKGGAVGYTF TGTGCCAGCAAAGGGGGCGCGGTTGGCTACACCTTC
TRBJ2-7 TRBV7-6 . 14 . CASSRPQIVYEQYF TGTGCCAGCAGCCGACCACAGATAGTCTACGAGCAGTACTTC
TRBJ2-6 TRBV9 . 19 . CASSVGGRDPLSGANVLTF TGTGCCAGCAGCGTAGGAGGCCGGGATCCTCTCTCTGGGGCCAACGTCCTGACTTTC
TRBJ1-1 TRBV6-5 . 14 . CASCYRVGNTEAFF TGTGCCAGCTGCTACAGGGTGGGGAACACTGAAGCTTTCTTT
TRBJ2-7 TRBV13 once 13 TRBD1 CASSLWTGIEQYF TGTGCCAGCAGCTTATGGACAGGGATTGAGCAGTACTTC
TRBJ2-7 TRBV7-2 . 15 TRBD2 CASSLAPLAGYEQYF TGTGCCAGCAGCTTAGCCCCACTAGCGGGCTACGAGCAGTACTTC
TRBJ2-2 TRBV9 . 15 . CASSVGGANTGELFF TGTGCCAGCAGCGTAGGAGGAGCCAACACCGGGGAGCTGTTTTTT
TRBJ1-4 TRBV7-6 . 16 TRBD1 CASRRETGRANEKLFF TGTGCCAGCAGAAGAGAGACAGGGCGGGCTAATGAAAAACTGTTTTTT
TRBJ2-7 TRBV19 once 15 TRBD2 CASSLRLAESYEQYF TGTGCCAGTAGTTTAAGACTAGCGGAGTCCTACGAGCAGTACTTC
TRBJ2-3 TRBV9 few 15 TRBD1 CASSVADREADTQYF TGTGCCAGCAGCGTAGCGGACAGGGAGGCAGATACGCAGTATTTT
TRBJ2-1 TRBV19 . 16 TRBD2 CASSKGPGLENFWRFF TGTGCCAGTAGCAAAGGACCGGGACTAGAAAATTTTTGGCGGTTCTTC
TRBJ1-5 TRBV7-9 . 13 . CASSSWGDQPQHF TGTGCCAGCAGCTCCTGGGGGGATCAGCCCCAGCATTTT
TRBJ1-2 TRBV18 . 14 . CASSPWTIMDGYTF TGTGCCAGCTCACCATGGACAATAATGGATGGCTACACCTTC
TRBJ2-1 TRBV6-6 . 13 . CASSYPDGNEQFF TGTGCCAGCAGTTATCCCGACGGCAATGAGCAGTTCTTC
TRBJ2-3 TRBV18 once 14 . CASSPQQELDTQYF TGTGCCAGCTCACCACAACAGGAGTTAGATACGCAGTATTTT
TRBJ1-5 TRBV6-5 few 14 . CASSYFAVDQPQHF TGTGCCAGCAGTTACTTTGCAGTTGATCAGCCCCAGCATTTT
TRBJ2-7 TRBV5-1 . 14 . CASGYTDYSYEQYF TGCGCCAGCGGCTACACGGACTACTCCTACGAGCAGTACTTC
TRBJ2-2 TRBV9 . 15 . CASSVAGGRTGELFF TGTGCCAGCAGCGTAGCCGGGGGCAGGACCGGGGAGCTGTTTTTT
TRBJ2-7 TRBV12-2 . 18 . CASRLGGYRGESSYEQYF TGTGCAAGTCGCCTGGGGGGATACAGGGGTGAGAGCTCCTACGAGCAGTACTTC
TRBJ1-1 TRBV19 once 15 . CASSMLDRLNTEAFF TGTGCCAGTAGTATGCTTGACAGACTGAACACTGAAGCTTTCTTT
TRBJ2-3 TRBV6-5 . 13 . CASSYRGTDTQYF TGTGCCAGCAGTTACCGGGGCACAGATACGCAGTATTTT
TRBJ1-4 TRBV27 once 13 . CASSSITNEKLFF TGTGCCAGCAGTTCCATTACCAATGAAAAACTGTTTTTT
TRBJ2-7 TRBV27 few 15 TRBD2 CASSLWYGRKTEQYF TGTGCCAGCAGTTTATGGTACGGGAGGAAGACCGAGCAGTACTTC